This T cell receptor (beta chain) was sequenced in a study of glioma-infiltrating T cells after dendritic cell vaccination. Time point reported: after dendritic cell vaccination, including at tumor progression/relapse. CDR3 length: 12 residues. The V gene's germline CDR1 is SGHVS and CDR2 FNYEAQ. The ends were cut back, 5 bases at V and 2 bases at J, with 6 bases in the middle. Only in-frame clones appear in the TCRdb table, and some are missing; sequencing was by immunoSEQ multiplex PCR. The sample consists of tens of thousands of clones, about 89% of them appearing once. The source of this sequence is a human donor with glioblastoma. Specimen: blood, collected after dendritic cell vaccination. The V call is TRBV7-6, the J call TRBJ2-5; tentative D call: TRBD2 (5 bases). CDR3 nucleotides: TGTGCCAGCAGCCGAGGGCAAGAGACCCAGTACTTC. This encodes CASSRGQETQYF.